A selection of T cell receptor beta chains follows, all from one sample in a study of patients and donors after allogeneic stem cell transplantation. TCRdb used MiXCR to reprocess the RT-PCR reads, holding one entry per CDR3 protein. The table lists about a million distinct CDR3 sequences, roughly 18% of them singletons. Sequencing input: blood, either unsorted or a sorted T cell fraction (not recorded which). These receptors all stem from a human donor who was either an allogeneic HSCT recipient or a stem cell or donor lymphocyte infusion donor (not recorded which). It is not recorded whose cells these are; they may come from a transplant donor. Each CDR3 is given with its conserved first and last residue. The order of the fields is J gene, clone size, V gene, D gene, CDR3 protein, CDR3 DNA. The D gene is left open where the match is weak. Size values are once, few and many counts, or a class for expanded clones, and some rows have none.

j_gene: TRBJ2-3
abundance: many
v_gene: TRBV25-1
d_gene: .
CDR3aa: CASSVTGTSTDTQYF
CDR3nt: TGTGCCAGCAGTGTCACAGGGACTAGCACAGATACGCAGTATTTT

j_gene: TRBJ1-2
abundance: .
v_gene: TRBV20-1
d_gene: TRBD1
CDR3aa: CSARRKGQANNRGYTF
CDR3nt: TGCAGTGCTAGACGTAAGGGACAGGCTAACAATAGGGGCTACACCTTC

j_gene: TRBJ1-1
abundance: .
v_gene: TRBV19
d_gene: TRBD1
CDR3aa: CASKLQGKKRVTEAFF
CDR3nt: TGTGCCAGTAAACTACAGGGGAAAAAGAGGGTCACTGAAGCTTTCTTT

j_gene: TRBJ2-1
abundance: .
v_gene: TRBV20-1
d_gene: TRBD2
CDR3aa: CSARDGLAGNNEQFF
CDR3nt: TGCAGTGCTAGAGATGGGCTAGCGGGTAACAATGAGCAGTTCTTC

j_gene: TRBJ2-2
abundance: .
v_gene: TRBV20-1
d_gene: .
CDR3aa: CSGQAGTKTGELFF
CDR3nt: TGCAGTGGACAGGCAGGGACTAAAACCGGGGAGCTGTTTTTT

j_gene: TRBJ1-2
abundance: .
v_gene: TRBV12-3/TRBV12-4
d_gene: .
CDR3aa: CASSLWLGGYTF
CDR3nt: TGTGCCAGCAGCCTTTGGCTTGGCGGCTACACCTTC

j_gene: TRBJ2-5
abundance: .
v_gene: TRBV12-3/TRBV12-4
d_gene: TRBD2
CDR3aa: CASSLLAAELQETQYF
CDR3nt: TGTGCCAGCAGCCTACTAGCGGCGGAACTCCAAGAGACCCAGTACTTC

j_gene: TRBJ2-5
abundance: few
v_gene: TRBV4-3
d_gene: .
CDR3aa: CASSQVEGNNKETQYF
CDR3nt: TGCGCCAGCAGCCAAGTTGAGGGGAATAACAAAGAGACCCAGTACTTC

j_gene: TRBJ1-4
abundance: .
v_gene: TRBV5-1
d_gene: .
CDR3aa: CASSAEGRGRNEKLFF
CDR3nt: TGCGCCAGCAGCGCCGAGGGTCGGGGTAGGAATGAAAAACTGTTTTTT

j_gene: TRBJ2-3
abundance: few
v_gene: TRBV24-1
d_gene: TRBD1
CDR3aa: CATSTVPGGPDTQYF
CDR3nt: TGTGCCACCAGTACTGTGCCAGGGGGCCCAGATACGCAGTATTTT

j_gene: TRBJ2-3
abundance: .
v_gene: TRBV12-3/TRBV12-4
d_gene: TRBD1
CDR3aa: CASRAGQGLPTDTQYF
CDR3nt: TGTGCCAGCAGGGCGGGACAGGGTTTACCCACAGATACGCAGTATTTT

j_gene: TRBJ2-5
abundance: .
v_gene: TRBV18
d_gene: TRBD2
CDR3aa: CASSPPRPGGGLETQYF
CDR3nt: TGTGCCAGCTCACCACCCCGGCCAGGCGGGGGATTAGAGACCCAGTACTTC

j_gene: TRBJ2-7
abundance: .
v_gene: TRBV6-1
d_gene: TRBD2
CDR3aa: CASSALGLAGPYEQYF
CDR3nt: TGTGCCAGCAGTGCATTGGGACTAGCGGGACCCTACGAGCAGTACTTC

j_gene: TRBJ1-1
abundance: .
v_gene: TRBV5-5
d_gene: TRBD1
CDR3aa: CASRRRTGEAFF
CDR3nt: TGTGCCAGCAGACGCCGGACAGGCGAAGCTTTCTTT

j_gene: TRBJ1-2
abundance: .
v_gene: TRBV29-1
d_gene: .
CDR3aa: CSVRGGGGAPNYGYTF
CDR3nt: TGCAGCGTTCGGGGGGGCGGGGGTGCCCCTAACTATGGCTACACCTTC

j_gene: TRBJ2-3
abundance: many
v_gene: TRBV20-1
d_gene: TRBD2
CDR3aa: CSAREGLADSTDTQYF
CDR3nt: TGCAGTGCTAGAGAGGGACTAGCGGATAGCACAGATACGCAGTATTTT

j_gene: TRBJ2-2
abundance: few
v_gene: TRBV10-3
d_gene: TRBD1
CDR3aa: CAISVAGTGEWGNTGELFF
CDR3nt: TGTGCCATCAGTGTTGCCGGGACAGGGGAGTGGGGGAACACCGGGGAGCTGTTTTTT

j_gene: TRBJ1-6
abundance: few
v_gene: TRBV9
d_gene: .
CDR3aa: CASSVDVTTLSPLHF
CDR3nt: TGTGCCAGCAGCGTAGATGTCACCACCTTATCACCCCTCCACTTT

j_gene: TRBJ2-1
abundance: .
v_gene: TRBV5-6
d_gene: TRBD2
CDR3aa: CASSPGLAADEQFF
CDR3nt: TGTGCCAGCAGCCCTGGACTAGCAGCTGATGAGCAGTTCTTC

j_gene: TRBJ2-7
abundance: few
v_gene: TRBV6-2/TRBV6-3
d_gene: .
CDR3aa: CASSYGGLGSYEQYF
CDR3nt: TGTGCCAGCAGTTACGGGGGGCTCGGCTCCTACGAGCAGTACTTC

j_gene: TRBJ2-2
abundance: .
v_gene: TRBV20-1
d_gene: TRBD1
CDR3aa: CSAADGTGGTGELFF
CDR3nt: TGCAGTGCTGCTGACGGGACAGGGGGGACCGGGGAGCTGTTTTTT

j_gene: TRBJ2-1
abundance: few
v_gene: TRBV12-3/TRBV12-4
d_gene: TRBD1
CDR3aa: CASTLWKRGRRNEQFF
CDR3nt: TGTGCCAGCACCCTATGGAAAAGGGGGCGCAGAAATGAGCAGTTCTTC

j_gene: TRBJ1-5
abundance: few
v_gene: TRBV10-3
d_gene: TRBD1
CDR3aa: CAIRDRVGPQHF
CDR3nt: TGTGCCATCAGAGACAGGGTTGGGCCCCAGCATTTT

j_gene: TRBJ2-1
abundance: .
v_gene: TRBV19
d_gene: .
CDR3aa: CASSITTDKQFF
CDR3nt: TGTGCCAGTAGTATCACCACTGATAAGCAGTTCTTC

j_gene: TRBJ1-3
abundance: many
v_gene: TRBV5-1
d_gene: .
CDR3aa: CASSREGSSGNTIYF
CDR3nt: TGCGCCAGCAGTCGGGAGGGGAGCTCTGGAAACACCATATATTTT

j_gene: TRBJ2-7
abundance: .
v_gene: TRBV7-9
d_gene: .
CDR3aa: CASSPPPAYEQYF
CDR3nt: TGTGCCAGCAGCCCCCCCCCGGCTTACGAGCAGTACTTC

j_gene: TRBJ1-2
abundance: few
v_gene: TRBV27
d_gene: .
CDR3aa: CASSRRDTDYGYTF
CDR3nt: TGTGCCAGCAGTCGGAGGGATACTGACTATGGCTACACCTTC

j_gene: TRBJ1-2
abundance: few
v_gene: TRBV6-1
d_gene: TRBD1
CDR3aa: CASTRGEIYGYTF
CDR3nt: TGTGCCAGCACCAGGGGGGAGATTTATGGCTACACCTTC

j_gene: TRBJ2-7
abundance: .
v_gene: TRBV11-1
d_gene: .
CDR3aa: CASGADLGVSYEQYF
CDR3nt: TGTGCCAGCGGGGCGGATTTGGGAGTCTCCTACGAGCAGTACTTC

j_gene: TRBJ2-5
abundance: .
v_gene: TRBV24-1
d_gene: .
CDR3aa: CATSDLQGRETQYF
CDR3nt: TGTGCCACCAGTGATTTGCAGGGTAGGGAGACCCAGTACTTC

j_gene: TRBJ1-4
abundance: many
v_gene: TRBV12-3/TRBV12-4
d_gene: .
CDR3aa: CASSPGRAPSEKLFF
CDR3nt: TGTGCCAGCAGTCCCGGGAGGGCCCCAAGTGAAAAACTGTTTTTT

j_gene: TRBJ1-2
abundance: .
v_gene: TRBV29-1
d_gene: .
CDR3aa: CSDRQSFGVTF
CDR3nt: TGCAGCGACCGACAGTCCTTCGGGGTCACCTTC

j_gene: TRBJ1-3
abundance: .
v_gene: TRBV30
d_gene: .
CDR3aa: CAWSLTAANTIYF
CDR3nt: TGTGCCTGGAGTCTTACAGCCGCCAACACCATATATTTT

j_gene: TRBJ2-2
abundance: .
v_gene: TRBV20-1
d_gene: .
CDR3aa: CSASENTGELFF
CDR3nt: TGCAGTGCCTCCGAAAACACCGGGGAGCTGTTTTTT

j_gene: TRBJ2-7
abundance: .
v_gene: TRBV11-2
d_gene: .
CDR3aa: CASSLSDTDFYEQYF
CDR3nt: TGTGCCAGCAGCTTAAGCGACACCGACTTCTACGAGCAGTACTTC

j_gene: TRBJ2-4
abundance: few
v_gene: TRBV12-3/TRBV12-4
d_gene: .
CDR3aa: CATGGLTIQYF
CDR3nt: TGTGCCACCGGTGGGTTAACCATTCAGTACTTC

j_gene: TRBJ2-5
abundance: .
v_gene: TRBV10-2
d_gene: .
CDR3aa: CASSEGVRSETQYF
CDR3nt: TGCGCCAGCAGTGAGGGCGTGAGATCGGAGACCCAGTACTTC

j_gene: TRBJ1-2
abundance: .
v_gene: TRBV7-9
d_gene: .
CDR3aa: CASSFEGLYGYTF
CDR3nt: TGTGCCAGCAGCTTCGAGGGGCTCTATGGCTACACCTTC

j_gene: TRBJ1-1
abundance: many
v_gene: TRBV20-1
d_gene: TRBD1
CDR3aa: CSAGTGWDTEAFF
CDR3nt: TGCAGTGCCGGGACAGGGTGGGACACTGAAGCTTTCTTT

j_gene: TRBJ2-3
abundance: few
v_gene: TRBV11-2
d_gene: TRBD2
CDR3aa: CASSLIGLAGDWWEDTQYF
CDR3nt: TGTGCCAGCAGCTTAATAGGACTAGCGGGAGATTGGTGGGAAGATACGCAGTATTTT

j_gene: TRBJ2-7
abundance: .
v_gene: TRBV20-1
d_gene: TRBD2
CDR3aa: CSAVTSGGGSYEQYF
CDR3nt: TGCAGTGCGGTGACTAGCGGGGGGGGCTCCTACGAGCAGTACTTC

j_gene: TRBJ2-7
abundance: few
v_gene: TRBV7-8
d_gene: .
CDR3aa: CASSDLVAPFSEQYF
CDR3nt: TGTGCCAGCAGCGACCTGGTGGCACCCTTTTCCGAGCAGTACTTC

j_gene: TRBJ1-5
abundance: few
v_gene: TRBV10-3
d_gene: TRBD1
CDR3aa: CAISDTGDRQPQHF
CDR3nt: TGTGCCATCAGTGACACAGGGGACCGGCAGCCCCAGCATTTT

j_gene: TRBJ2-1
abundance: .
v_gene: TRBV20-1
d_gene: TRBD2
CDR3aa: CSARDPRLAGGLDEQFF
CDR3nt: TGCAGTGCTAGAGATCCCAGACTAGCGGGGGGGCTAGATGAGCAGTTCTTC

j_gene: TRBJ2-5
abundance: .
v_gene: TRBV7-2
d_gene: .
CDR3aa: CASSLMEGF
CDR3nt: TGTGCCAGCAGCCTTATGGAGGGCTTC